The 4 T cell receptor beta chains in this list originate from one sample, sequenced in a study of CD8 T cells in Susac syndrome. Reverse transcription of about 0.5 to 1 ug RNA used random hexamers. TCRdb redid the calling of the immunoSEQ multiplex PCR reads with MiXCR, one entry per CDR3 protein. Among around 190,000 distinct CDR3 sequences listed, 90% to 95% were seen once. Sequencing input: CD4+ T cells from PBMCs. The receptors here all came from a human donor in good health.

The V call is TRBV6-5, the J call TRBJ2-7; D possibly corresponds to TRBD1 (6 bases). The V end was cut by 5 bases, the J end by 3 bases, with 17 bases between. The germline gives CDR1 MNHEY, CDR2 SVGAGI. The CDR3 consists of 15 residues. The CDR3 here is CASSRTSGVSYEQYF. The DNA for the CDR3 is TGTGCCAGCAGTCGCACGTCAGGGGTGAGCTACGAGCAGTACTTC.

This rearrangement joins TRBV29-1 to TRBJ2-3; D gene unclear. V lost 8 bases to trimming and J lost 2 bases, with 11 bases between them. The CDR3 covers 12 residues. Germline CDR1 reads SQVTM; CDR2 reads ANQGSEA. The CDR3 protein is CSPRRSTDTQYF. The CDR3 DNA follows: TGCAGCCCCAGGCGTTCCACAGATACGCAGTATTTT.

The rearrangement joins TRBV7-8 to TRBJ2-7, with TRBD2 matching 10 bases. The CDR3 spans 18 residues. The germline gives CDR1 SGHVS, CDR2 FQNEAQ. V shed 6 bases, J shed 5 bases, and the junction held 19 bases outside the gene matches. CDR3 protein: CASSWTSGTPRGGNEQYV. The CDR3 DNA reads as TGTGCCAGCAGTTGGACTAGCGGAACTCCCCGTGGGGGGAACGAGCAGTACGTC.

The genes are TRBV28 and TRBJ2-7, with a weak D call TRBD1 (5 bases). CDR3 length: 14 amino acids. V lost 6 bases and J 4 bases, leaving 16 bases between the germline ends. CDR1 and CDR2 from the germline V gene are MDHEN and SYDVKM. CDR3 DNA: TGTGCCAGCAGGCCCACAATACAGGAATACGAGCAGTACGTC. It translates to CASRPTIQEYEQYV.